A selection of T cell receptor beta chains follows, all from one sample in a study of identical twins. TCRdb used MiXCR to reprocess the 5' RACE reads, holding one entry per CDR3 protein. Here the sample spans 600,000 to 850,000 distinct CDR3 sequences, roughly 18% being singletons. These data also featured in a second study, about T cells expressing NK-cell markers.

The sequenced sample was PBMCs. The receptors originated from a woman aged 18-30 years in good health. The CDR3 runs from the conserved cysteine through the conserved F or W. A D gene is named only where the DNA matches it firmly. A clone size is listed for some rows: how often the clone was seen (once, few, many), or a class if it is expanded.

v_call	d_call	clone_size	j_call	cdr3_nt	cdr3_aa
TRBV12-3/TRBV12-4	TRBD2	few	TRBJ2-7	TGTGCCAGCAGCCCTCTAAGAGCGGGGGGGCCTTACGAGCAGTACTTC	CASSPLRAGGPYEQYF
TRBV27	TRBD2	few	TRBJ2-3	TGTGCCAGCAGCCACAGACCGGGGACTAGCGGCACAGATACGCAGTATTTT	CASSHRPGTSGTDTQYF
TRBV5-1	.	few	TRBJ2-5	TGCGCCAGCAGCTTAACAGGGACGGGAGAGACCCAGTACTTC	CASSLTGTGETQYF
TRBV15	TRBD1	.	TRBJ2-5	TGTGCCACCAGCAGTCGAGGGACAGCGACGGAGACCCAGTACTTC	CATSSRGTATETQYF
TRBV29-1	.	.	TRBJ2-1	TGCAGCGTTGAAGATTTCGTCCAGACCTACAATGAGCAGTTCTTC	CSVEDFVQTYNEQFF
TRBV6-1	.	.	TRBJ1-4	TGTGCCAGCATGGAACGGGGAGTCGGGGATGAAAAACTGTTTTTT	CASMERGVGDEKLFF
TRBV15	.	few	TRBJ2-5	TGTGCCACCAGCAGAGCAAGGGGAAAGACCCAGTACTTC	CATSRARGKTQYF
TRBV7-2	TRBD2	few	TRBJ2-1	TGTGCCAGCAGCTTAATCCTAGCGGGGTACAATGAGCAGTTCTTC	CASSLILAGYNEQFF
TRBV7-9	.	few	TRBJ1-3	TGTGCCAGCAGCTTATATAGGGGAAACACCATATATTTT	CASSLYRGNTIYF
TRBV7-2	.	few	TRBJ2-4	TGTGCCAGCAGCTTAGCGGTCAAAAACATTCAGTACTTC	CASSLAVKNIQYF
TRBV20-1	.	few	TRBJ1-6	TGCAGTGCTTATGGGGGACACAACAATTCACCCCTCCACTTT	CSAYGGHNNSPLHF
TRBV6-5	TRBD1	.	TRBJ1-1	TGTGCCAGCAGTTCCGGTGGGTTTCAGGGGGCGCGGAACACTGAAGCTTTCTTT	CASSSGGFQGARNTEAFF
TRBV2	.	.	TRBJ2-3	TGTGCCAGCAGCGCGAGCCACGGGGACCCAGATACGCAGTATTTT	CASSASHGDPDTQYF
TRBV20-1	.	once	TRBJ2-2	TGCAGTGCCAGGTCCCCCACAGGGGAGCTGTTTTTT	CSARSPTGELFF
TRBV5-1	.	.	TRBJ1-6	TGCGCCAGCAGCTTGGACGGAGCCTATAATTCACCCCTCCACTTT	CASSLDGAYNSPLHF
TRBV20-1	TRBD2	few	TRBJ2-7	TGCAGTGCTACCGGGACTAGCGTCTCCTACGAGCAGTACTTC	CSATGTSVSYEQYF
TRBV9	.	few	TRBJ2-1	TGTGCCAGCAGCGGAGTGGGCCCCGGGGTCAATGAGCAGTTCTTC	CASSGVGPGVNEQFF
TRBV20-1	.	.	TRBJ2-1	TGCAGTGCTCGTGGCGGGGACTCCCTTACCTACAATGAGCAGTTCTTC	CSARGGDSLTYNEQFF
TRBV9	.	.	TRBJ1-2	TGTGCCAGCAGCGTAGCTAGCCAGAGCTATGGCTACACCTTC	CASSVASQSYGYTF
TRBV20-1	.	once	TRBJ2-5	TGCAGTGCTAGTTTCGCGCCTGAGACCCAGTACTTC	CSASFAPETQYF
TRBV20-1	.	few	TRBJ2-3	TGCAGTGCGGGAAAGGAGCGGGGCACAGATACGCAGTATTTT	CSAGKERGTDTQYF
TRBV24-1	.	.	TRBJ2-3	TGTGCCACCAGTGAAACGCCCCAGGCTGGCACAGATACGCAGTATTTT	CATSETPQAGTDTQYF
TRBV5-1	TRBD1	.	TRBJ2-1	TGCGCCAGCGGGCTTTGGACAGGGGGCTCCTACAATGAGCAGTTCTTC	CASGLWTGGSYNEQFF
TRBV6-5	.	.	TRBJ2-3	TGTGCCAGTGTCGGGACAGATACGCAGTATTTT	CASVGTDTQYF
TRBV5-1	TRBD2	few	TRBJ2-1	TGCGCCAGCAGCGAAACACTAGCGGGAGCCCTGTACAATGAGCAGTTCTTC	CASSETLAGALYNEQFF
TRBV20-1	.	.	TRBJ1-3	TGCAGTGCTCCATATCAGGGAAACACCATATATTTT	CSAPYQGNTIYF
TRBV10-3	.	.	TRBJ2-7	TGTGCCACCCAGACTAGTTACGAGCAGTACTTC	CATQTSYEQYF
TRBV12-3/TRBV12-4	TRBD1	.	TRBJ2-1	TGTGCCAGCAGCGACGAGACAGGGGCGGCCGGTGAGCAGTTCTTC	CASSDETGAAGEQFF
TRBV7-8	.	.	TRBJ2-2	TGTGCCAGCAGCTTGGGCAGTGCCGACGGGGAGCTGTTTTTT	CASSLGSADGELFF
TRBV5-6	.	many	TRBJ1-3	TGTGCCAGCAGTACCCGGGCCGAACCTGGCACCATATATTTT	CASSTRAEPGTIYF
TRBV5-1	TRBD2	.	TRBJ2-7	TGCGCCAGCAGTAGGCGGGAGTACAACAACGAGCAGTACTTC	CASSRREYNNEQYF
TRBV10-3	.	few	TRBJ2-1	TGTGCCATCAGTGAGTTGCGACTCTACAATGAGCAGTTCTTC	CAISELRLYNEQFF
TRBV12-3/TRBV12-4	.	.	TRBJ2-7	TGTGCCAGCAGTTTAGGGGAACGTTACTTCTTC	CASSLGERYFF
TRBV20-1	.	few	TRBJ1-2	TGCAGTGCTAGACGCGGAGGGGACTATGGCTACACCTTC	CSARRGGDYGYTF
TRBV20-1	.	.	TRBJ2-7	TGCAGTGCTTTAACTCCGATAGGTGCCTACGAGCAGTACTTC	CSALTPIGAYEQYF
TRBV20-1	.	once	TRBJ2-7	TGCAGTGCTGGCAGGTCGGGACAAGACTACGAGCAGTACTTC	CSAGRSGQDYEQYF
TRBV11-2	TRBD2	few	TRBJ2-3	TGTGCCAGCAGCCCAAGTAGCGGGGACCCGGGCAATACGCAGTATTTT	CASSPSSGDPGNTQYF
TRBV20-1	TRBD2	.	TRBJ2-5	TGCAGTGCCAAGCGGGGGGGCGGAGAAGAGACCCAGTACTTC	CSAKRGGGEETQYF
TRBV12-3/TRBV12-4	.	few	TRBJ2-7	TGTGCCAGCAGTTTAGGTACTCGTACCCCCTACGAGCAGTACTTC	CASSLGTRTPYEQYF
TRBV20-1	.	many	TRBJ2-4	TGCAGTGCTTTGGACCCAATAGCCAAAAACATTCAGTACTTC	CSALDPIAKNIQYF
TRBV9	.	.	TRBJ2-7	TGTGCCAGCAGCGTGGAGGTTCACTCCTACGAGCAGTACTTC	CASSVEVHSYEQYF
TRBV20-1	TRBD1	few	TRBJ1-5	TGCAGTGCTAGAGATACAGGGGTGGGCAATCAGCCCCAGCATTTT	CSARDTGVGNQPQHF
TRBV6-1	.	.	TRBJ2-7	TGTGCCAGCAGTGAGACAGGGAGGGACGAGCAGTACTTC	CASSETGRDEQYF
TRBV5-1	TRBD1	.	TRBJ2-7	TGCGCCAGCAGCTTGTGGTCCGGGACAGGAGGTTCCTACGAGCAGTACTTC	CASSLWSGTGGSYEQYF
TRBV20-1	.	.	TRBJ1-6	TGCAGTGCTAGAGAGGGGGGACGGTCGAATTCACCCCTCCACTTT	CSAREGGRSNSPLHF
TRBV29-1	.	few	TRBJ1-2	TGCAGCGTTGAACCCGGGACGGGAGGCTACACCTTC	CSVEPGTGGYTF
TRBV7-8	TRBD1	.	TRBJ2-2	TGTGCCAGCAGCATACCCGGACAGGGGAACACCGGGGAGCTGTTTTTT	CASSIPGQGNTGELFF
TRBV7-9	.	few	TRBJ2-5	TGTGCCAGCAGCTTGCGCCTTAGGGGACAAGAGACCCAGTACTTC	CASSLRLRGQETQYF
TRBV5-1	.	.	TRBJ2-7	TGCGCCAGCAGCGCGGACGGGGGATACGAGCAGTACTTC	CASSADGGYEQYF
TRBV12-3/TRBV12-4	.	.	TRBJ2-3	TGTGCCAGCACTGCCCTCGGCGGGTGGGGCACAGATACGCAGTATTTT	CASTALGGWGTDTQYF
TRBV5-1	.	.	TRBJ2-7	TGCGCCAGCAGCTTGGGTCCAGTATACTACGAGCAGTACTTC	CASSLGPVYYEQYF
TRBV3-1	.	.	TRBJ2-7	TGTGCCAGCAGCCAAGGACGAGACAGGATCTACGAGCAGTACTTC	CASSQGRDRIYEQYF
TRBV29-1	TRBD1	.	TRBJ2-1	TGCAGCGTGTACAGGGGTTTGAATGAGCAGTTCTTC	CSVYRGLNEQFF
TRBV20-1	TRBD1	few	TRBJ1-2	TGCAGTGCGGGACAGGGGGTTGGCTACACCTTC	CSAGQGVGYTF
TRBV18	TRBD1	.	TRBJ2-2	TGTGCCAGCTCACTACAGGGGATAACCGGGGAGCTGTTTTTT	CASSLQGITGELFF
TRBV4-3	.	few	TRBJ2-7	TGCGCCAGCAGCCAAGAAGAAGGAGGGGAGCAGTACTTC	CASSQEEGGEQYF
TRBV20-1	TRBD2	.	TRBJ2-1	TGCAGTTCCCTGGGGGGGTACAATGAGCAGTTCTTC	CSSLGGYNEQFF
TRBV24-1	.	.	TRBJ2-1	TGTGCCACCAGTGATCCCCGGTACAATGAGCAGTTCTTC	CATSDPRYNEQFF